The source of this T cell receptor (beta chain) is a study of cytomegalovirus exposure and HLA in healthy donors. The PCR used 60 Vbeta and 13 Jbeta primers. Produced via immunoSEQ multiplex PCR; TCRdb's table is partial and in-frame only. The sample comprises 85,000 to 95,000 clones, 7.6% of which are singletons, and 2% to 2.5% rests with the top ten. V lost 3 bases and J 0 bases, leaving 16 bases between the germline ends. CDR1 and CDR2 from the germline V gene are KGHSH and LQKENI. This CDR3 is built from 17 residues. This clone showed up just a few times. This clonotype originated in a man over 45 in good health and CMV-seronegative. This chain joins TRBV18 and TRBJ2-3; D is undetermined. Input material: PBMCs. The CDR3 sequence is CASSPPGLTPSTDTQYF. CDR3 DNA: TGTGCCAGCTCACCCCCGGGTCTCACGCCTAGCACAGATACGCAGTATTTT.